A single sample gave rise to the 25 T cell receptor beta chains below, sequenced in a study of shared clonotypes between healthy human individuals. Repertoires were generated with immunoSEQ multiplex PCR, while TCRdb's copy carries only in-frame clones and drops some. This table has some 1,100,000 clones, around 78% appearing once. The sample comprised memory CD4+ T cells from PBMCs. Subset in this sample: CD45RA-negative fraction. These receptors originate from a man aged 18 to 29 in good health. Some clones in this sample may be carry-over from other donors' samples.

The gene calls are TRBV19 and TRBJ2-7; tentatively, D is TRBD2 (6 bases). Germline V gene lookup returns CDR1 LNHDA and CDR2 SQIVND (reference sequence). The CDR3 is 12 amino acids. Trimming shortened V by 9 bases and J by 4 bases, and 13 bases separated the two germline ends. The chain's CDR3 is CARTLAFYEQYF. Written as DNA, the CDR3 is TGTGCCAGAACCCTAGCGTTTTACGAGCAGTACTTC.

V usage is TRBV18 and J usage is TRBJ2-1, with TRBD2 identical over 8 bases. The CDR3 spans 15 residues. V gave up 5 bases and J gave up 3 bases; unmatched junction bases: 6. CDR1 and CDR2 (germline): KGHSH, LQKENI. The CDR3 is CASSTASGSYNEQFF. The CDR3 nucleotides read TGTGCCAGCTCAACAGCGAGCGGGAGCTACAATGAGCAGTTCTTC.

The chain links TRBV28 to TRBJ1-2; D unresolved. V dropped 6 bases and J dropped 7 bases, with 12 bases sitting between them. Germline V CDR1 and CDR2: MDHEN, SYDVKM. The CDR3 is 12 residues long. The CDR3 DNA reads TGTGCCAGCAGCCCGGTTGGAAGTGGCTACACCTTC. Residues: CASSPVGSGYTF.

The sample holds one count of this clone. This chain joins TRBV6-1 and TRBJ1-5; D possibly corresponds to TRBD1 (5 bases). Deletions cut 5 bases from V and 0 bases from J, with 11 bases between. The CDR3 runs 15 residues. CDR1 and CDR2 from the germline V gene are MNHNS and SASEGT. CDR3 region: CASSKGTYSNQPQHF. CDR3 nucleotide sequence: TGTGCCAGCAGTAAAGGGACCTATAGCAATCAGCCCCAGCATTTT.

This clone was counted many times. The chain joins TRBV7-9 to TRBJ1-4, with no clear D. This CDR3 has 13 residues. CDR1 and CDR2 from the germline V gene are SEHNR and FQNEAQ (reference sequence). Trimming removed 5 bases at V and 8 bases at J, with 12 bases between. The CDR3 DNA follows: TGTGCCAGCAGCCTTTCGGGTGAGGAAAAACTGTTTTTT. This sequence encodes CASSLSGEEKLFF.

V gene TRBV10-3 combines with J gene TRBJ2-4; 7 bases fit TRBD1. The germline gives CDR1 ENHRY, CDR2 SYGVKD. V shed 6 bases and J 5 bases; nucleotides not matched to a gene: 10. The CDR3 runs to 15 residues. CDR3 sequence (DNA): TGTGCCATCAGACCGACAGGGCCTTCTGAAAACATTCAGTACTTC. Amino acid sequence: CAIRPTGPSENIQYF.

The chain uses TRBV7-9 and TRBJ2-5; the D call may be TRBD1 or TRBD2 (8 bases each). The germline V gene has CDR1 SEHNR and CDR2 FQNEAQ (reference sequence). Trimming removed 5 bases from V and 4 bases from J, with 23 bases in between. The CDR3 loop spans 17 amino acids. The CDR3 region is CASSQGASGPRGETQYF. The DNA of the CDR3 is TGTGCCAGCAGCCAGGGGGCTAGCGGGCCCAGGGGAGAGACCCAGTACTTC.

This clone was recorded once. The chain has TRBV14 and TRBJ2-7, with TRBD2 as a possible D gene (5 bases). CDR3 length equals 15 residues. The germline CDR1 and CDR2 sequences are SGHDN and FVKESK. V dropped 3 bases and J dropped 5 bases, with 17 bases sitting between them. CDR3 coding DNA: TGTGCCAGCAGCCACGTACCACTAGAGTCGGACGAGCAGTACTTC. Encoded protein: CASSHVPLESDEQYF.

Written as DNA, the CDR3 is TGTGCCAGCAGTGTGATCCTTCAGGAGACCCAGTACTTC. This gives the protein CASSVILQETQYF. The rearrangement links TRBV2 to TRBJ2-5; D is undetermined. CDR1 SNHLY and CDR2 FYNNEI come from the germline V gene. The CDR3 spans 13 residues. The germline V and J ends were trimmed by 4 bases and 5 bases, with 11 bases remaining between them.

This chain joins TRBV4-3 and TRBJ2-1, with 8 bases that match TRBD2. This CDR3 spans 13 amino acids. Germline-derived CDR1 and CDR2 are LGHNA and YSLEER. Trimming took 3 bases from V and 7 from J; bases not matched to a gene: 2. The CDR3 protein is CASSHRLANEQFF. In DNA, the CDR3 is TGCGCCAGCAGCCACAGACTAGCGAATGAGCAGTTCTTC.

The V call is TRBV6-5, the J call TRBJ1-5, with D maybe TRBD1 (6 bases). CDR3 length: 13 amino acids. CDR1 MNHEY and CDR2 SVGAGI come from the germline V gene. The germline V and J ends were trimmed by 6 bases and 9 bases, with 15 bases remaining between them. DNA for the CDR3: TGTGCCAGCAGAAAGGGGGAGGGTCTGCCCCAGCATTTT. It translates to CASRKGEGLPQHF.

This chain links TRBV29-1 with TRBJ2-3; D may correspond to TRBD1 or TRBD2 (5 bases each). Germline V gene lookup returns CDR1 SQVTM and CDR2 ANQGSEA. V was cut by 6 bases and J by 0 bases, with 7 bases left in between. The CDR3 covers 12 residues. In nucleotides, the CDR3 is TGCAGCGTAGGGGACAGCACAGATACGCAGTATTTT. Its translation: CSVGDSTDTQYF.

Here the CDR3 DNA reads TGTGCCATCAGGAGGGAGGTCGGGGGGATACGCGAGCAGTACTTC. This encodes CAIRREVGGIREQYF. The chain employs TRBV10-3 and TRBJ2-7; TRBD2 aligns across 7 bases. Per the germline V gene, CDR1 is ENHRY and CDR2 is SYGVKD. V shed 6 bases and J 6 bases; nucleotides not matched to a gene: 14. The CDR3 runs 15 residues.

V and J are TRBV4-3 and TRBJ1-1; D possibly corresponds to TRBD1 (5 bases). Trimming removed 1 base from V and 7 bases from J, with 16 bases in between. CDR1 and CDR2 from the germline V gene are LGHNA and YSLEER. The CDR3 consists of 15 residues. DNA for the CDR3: TGCGCCAGCAGCCAAGTATCACGGGGGACTGGTGAAGCTTTCTTT. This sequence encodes CASSQVSRGTGEAFF.

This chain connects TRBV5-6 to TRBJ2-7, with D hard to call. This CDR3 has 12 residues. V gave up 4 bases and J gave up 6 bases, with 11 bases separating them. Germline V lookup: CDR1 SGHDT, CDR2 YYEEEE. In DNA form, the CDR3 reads TGTGCCAGCAGCGGGCAATGGGGCGAGCAGTACTTC. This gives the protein CASSGQWGEQYF. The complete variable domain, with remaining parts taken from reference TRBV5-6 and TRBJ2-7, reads DAGVTQSPTHLIKTRGQQVTLRCSPKSGHDTVSWYQQALGQGPQFIFQYYEEEERQRGNFPDRFSGHQFPNYSSELNVNALLLGDSALYLCASSGQWGEQYFGPGTRLTVT.

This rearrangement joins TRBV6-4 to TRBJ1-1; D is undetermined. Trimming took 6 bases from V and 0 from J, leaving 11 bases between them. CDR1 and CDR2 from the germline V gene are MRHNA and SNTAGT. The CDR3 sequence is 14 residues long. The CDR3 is CASSQTYMNTEAFF. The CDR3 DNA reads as TGTGCCAGCAGCCAGACCTACATGAACACTGAAGCTTTCTTT.

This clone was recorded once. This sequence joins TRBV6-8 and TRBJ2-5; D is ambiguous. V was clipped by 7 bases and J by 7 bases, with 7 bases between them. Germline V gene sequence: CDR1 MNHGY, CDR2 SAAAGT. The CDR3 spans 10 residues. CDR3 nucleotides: TGTGCCAGCACTCTGGGGACCCAGTACTTC. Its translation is CASTLGTQYF.

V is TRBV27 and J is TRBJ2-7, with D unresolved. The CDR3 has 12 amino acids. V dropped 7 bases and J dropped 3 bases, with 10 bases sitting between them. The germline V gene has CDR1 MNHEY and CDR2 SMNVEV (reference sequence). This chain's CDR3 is CASISTVYEQYF. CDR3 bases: TGTGCCAGCATCTCGACCGTCTACGAGCAGTACTTC.

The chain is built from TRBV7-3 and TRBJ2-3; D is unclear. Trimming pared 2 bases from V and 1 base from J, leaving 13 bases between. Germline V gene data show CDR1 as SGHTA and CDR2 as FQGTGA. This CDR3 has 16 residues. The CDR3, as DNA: TGTGCCAGCAGCTTACATTCGGCGGTCGGCACAGATACGCAGTATTTT. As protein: CASSLHSAVGTDTQYF.

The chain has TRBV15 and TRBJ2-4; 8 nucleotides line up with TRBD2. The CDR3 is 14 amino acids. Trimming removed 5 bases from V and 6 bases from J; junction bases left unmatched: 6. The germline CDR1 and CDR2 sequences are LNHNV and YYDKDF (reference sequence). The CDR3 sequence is CATSGSGRRNIQYF. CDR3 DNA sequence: TGTGCCACCAGCGGCAGCGGGAGAAGAAACATTCAGTACTTC.

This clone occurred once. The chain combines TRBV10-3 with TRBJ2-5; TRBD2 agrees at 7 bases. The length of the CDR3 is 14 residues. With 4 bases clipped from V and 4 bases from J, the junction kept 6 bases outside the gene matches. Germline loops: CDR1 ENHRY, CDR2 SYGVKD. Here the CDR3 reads CAISAESGGETQYF. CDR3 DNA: TGTGCCATCAGTGCTGAATCGGGGGGAGAGACCCAGTACTTC.

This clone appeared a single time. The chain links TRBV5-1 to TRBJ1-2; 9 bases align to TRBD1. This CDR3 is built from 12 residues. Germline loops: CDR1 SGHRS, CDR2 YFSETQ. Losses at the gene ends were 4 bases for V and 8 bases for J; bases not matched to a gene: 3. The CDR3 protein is CASSRDREGYTF. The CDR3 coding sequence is TGCGCCAGCAGCCGGGACAGGGAAGGCTACACCTTC.

DNA for the CDR3: TGTGCCAGCTCACCACTCGGACAGGGCTTGAATCAGCCCCAGCATTTT. Encoded protein: CASSPLGQGLNQPQHF. This rearrangement joins TRBV18 to TRBJ1-5; 8 bases match TRBD1. V lost 1 base to trimming and J lost 4 bases; unmatched junction nucleotides: 6. In germline, CDR1 is KGHSH, CDR2 LQKENI. The CDR3 totals 16 residues.

The CDR3 reads CASSSGQTNLNTEAFF. CDR3 in DNA: TGTGCCAGCAGTTCGGGACAGACAAACCTGAACACTGAAGCTTTCTTT. V is TRBV27 and J is TRBJ1-1; TRBD1 matches at 7 bases. There are 16 residues in the CDR3. Germline loops: CDR1 MNHEY, CDR2 SMNVEV (reference sequence). V lost 4 bases, J lost 0 bases, and 8 bases stayed unmatched.

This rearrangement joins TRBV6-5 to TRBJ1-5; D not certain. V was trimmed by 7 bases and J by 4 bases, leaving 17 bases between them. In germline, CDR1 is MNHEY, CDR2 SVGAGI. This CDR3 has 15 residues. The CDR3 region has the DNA TGTGCCAGCAACGAAGCTGTAGGGCTTAATCAGCCCCAGCATTTT. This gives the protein CASNEAVGLNQPQHF.